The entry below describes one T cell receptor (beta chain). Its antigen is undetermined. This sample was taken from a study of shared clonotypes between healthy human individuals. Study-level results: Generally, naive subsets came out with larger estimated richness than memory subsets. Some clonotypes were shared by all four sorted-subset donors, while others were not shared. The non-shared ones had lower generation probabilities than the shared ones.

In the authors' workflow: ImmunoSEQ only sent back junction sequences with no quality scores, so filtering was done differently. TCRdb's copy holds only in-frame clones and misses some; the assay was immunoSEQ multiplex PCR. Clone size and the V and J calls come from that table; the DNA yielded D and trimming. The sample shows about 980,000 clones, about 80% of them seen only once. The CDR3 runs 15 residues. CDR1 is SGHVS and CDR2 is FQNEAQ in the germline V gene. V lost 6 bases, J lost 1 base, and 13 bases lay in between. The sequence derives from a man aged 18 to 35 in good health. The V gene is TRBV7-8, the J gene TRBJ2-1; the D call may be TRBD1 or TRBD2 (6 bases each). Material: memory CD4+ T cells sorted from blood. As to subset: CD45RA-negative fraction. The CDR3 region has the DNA TGTGCCAGCAGGCCGGGGGCTGGATCCTACAATGAGCAGTTCTTC. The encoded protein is CASRPGAGSYNEQFF.